Reported below is one TCR beta chain. Antigen specificity is unknown. This CDR3 spans 15 amino acids. V lost 2 bases and J 5 bases, leaving 13 bases between the germline ends. CDR1 is MGHDK and CDR2 is SYGVNS in the germline V gene. Unique molecular identifiers tagged individual cDNA molecules. A single record per CDR3 protein comes from TCRdb applying MiXCR to the 5' RACE reads. The sample holds fewer than 100,000 distinct CDR3 sequences, about 15% seen once. The data derive from a study of early T cells in non-severe SARS-CoV-2 infection. Study at large: Whole-blood bulk RNA, unsorted, was sequenced, and chains were unpaired.

General study points: VDJdb matching favored anti-spike CD8 responses, missing private and CD4 specificities.

Material for sequencing was whole blood. This TCR was recovered from an adult who was a healthcare worker with PCR-confirmed SARS-CoV-2 infection or an uninfected control (not recorded which). The J gene is TRBJ2-1, the V gene TRBV25-1; D tentatively fits TRBD1 or TRBD2 (5 bases each). CDR3 residues: CASSEPGTLNNEQFF. CDR3 nucleotides: TGTGCCAGCAGTGAACCCGGGACGCTTAACAATGAGCAGTTCTTC.